One T cell receptor beta chain is described in this entry. Its antigen is undetermined. A single base separates this from a much larger clone, so it may be a read error. A J-beta primer mix and a sample-barcoded 5' primer were used in a second PCR of roughly 7 to 12 cycles. Researchers report that a template-switch adaptor with 12 random nucleotides tagged each cDNA molecule. TCRdb reprocessed the 5' RACE reads with MiXCR, giving one entry per CDR3 protein. The repertoire includes 600,000 or so distinct CDR3 sequences, approximately 30% of them detected once, and less than 20% sits in the top ten. These data originate in a study of blood T cells in healthy people across ages. Broader study findings: The recorded TCR beta diversity per million T cells decreased in a roughly linear manner with age. Long-lived donors had more naive CD4+ cells and higher diversity than aged donors.

Germline-derived CDR1 and CDR2 are DFQATT and SNEGSKA (reference sequence). CDR3 size: 13 residues. Isolation yielded PBMCs, at least 6 million per sample, in every case. This sequence joins TRBV20-1 and TRBJ2-7, with D possibly TRBD2 on 6 matching bases. The TCR was taken from a woman older than 75 in good health. Sequencing was performed on blood. This chain's CDR3 is CSASGGSSCEQYF. The CDR3, as DNA: TGCAGTGCTAGTGGGGGGAGCTCCTGCGAGCAGTACTTC.